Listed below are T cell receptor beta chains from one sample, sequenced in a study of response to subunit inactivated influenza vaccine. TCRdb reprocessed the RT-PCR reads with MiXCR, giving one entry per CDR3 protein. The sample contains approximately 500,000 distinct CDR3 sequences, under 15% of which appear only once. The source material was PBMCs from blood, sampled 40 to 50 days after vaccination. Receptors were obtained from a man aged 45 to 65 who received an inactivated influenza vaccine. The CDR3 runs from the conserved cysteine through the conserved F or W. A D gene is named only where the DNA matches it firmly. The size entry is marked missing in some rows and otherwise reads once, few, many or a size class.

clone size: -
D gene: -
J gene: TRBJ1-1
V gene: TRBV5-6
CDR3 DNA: TGTGCCAGCAGCTTATTAGGGGCGAACACTGAAGCTTTCTTT
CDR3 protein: CASSLLGANTEAFF

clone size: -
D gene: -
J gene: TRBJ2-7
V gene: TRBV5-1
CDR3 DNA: TGCGCCAGCAGCTTGGCTCTGAACTACGAGCAGTACTTC
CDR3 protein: CASSLALNYEQYF

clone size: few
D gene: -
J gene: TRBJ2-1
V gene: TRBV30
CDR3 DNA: TGTGCCTGGAACAGTTACAATGAGCAGTTCTTC
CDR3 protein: CAWNSYNEQFF

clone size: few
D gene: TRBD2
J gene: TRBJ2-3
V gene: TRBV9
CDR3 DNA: TGTGCCAGCAGCGTGCAAACTAGCGGGGGCACAGATACGCAGTATTTT
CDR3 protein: CASSVQTSGGTDTQYF

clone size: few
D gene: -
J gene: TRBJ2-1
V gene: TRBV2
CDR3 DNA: TGTGCCAGCAGTGATAGGGGGGACAATGAGCAGTTCTTC
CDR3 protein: CASSDRGDNEQFF

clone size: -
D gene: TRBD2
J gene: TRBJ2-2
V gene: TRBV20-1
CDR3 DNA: TGCAGTGCTAAGTGGACTAGCGGGCAGAACACCGGGGAGCTGTTTTTT
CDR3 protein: CSAKWTSGQNTGELFF

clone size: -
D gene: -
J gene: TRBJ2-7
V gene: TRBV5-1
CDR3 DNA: TGCGCCAGCGGCTTCGGACAAGCCTACGAGCAGTACTTC
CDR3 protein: CASGFGQAYEQYF

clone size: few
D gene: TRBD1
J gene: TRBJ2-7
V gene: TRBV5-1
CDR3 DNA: TGCGCCAGCAACCATGGACAGGGGAACGAGCAGTACTTC
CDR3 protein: CASNHGQGNEQYF

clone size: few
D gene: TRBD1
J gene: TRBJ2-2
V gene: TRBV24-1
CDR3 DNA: TGTGCCACCAGTGATCGGACAGGGTCAAACACCGGGGAGCTGTTTTTT
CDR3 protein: CATSDRTGSNTGELFF

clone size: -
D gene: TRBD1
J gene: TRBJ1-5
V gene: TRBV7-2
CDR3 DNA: TGTGCCAGCAGCCTAGACAGGGAAAATCAGCCCCAGCATTTT
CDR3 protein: CASSLDRENQPQHF

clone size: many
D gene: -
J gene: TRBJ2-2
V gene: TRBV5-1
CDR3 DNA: TGCGCCAGCAGCTTGACCTCGTATTCCGGGCAGGGGGAGCTGTTTTTT
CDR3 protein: CASSLTSYSGQGELFF

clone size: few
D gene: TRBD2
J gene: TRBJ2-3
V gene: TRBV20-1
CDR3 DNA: TGCAGTGCCGTCGCCGGGACTAGCGGTACAGATACGCAGTATTTT
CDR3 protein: CSAVAGTSGTDTQYF

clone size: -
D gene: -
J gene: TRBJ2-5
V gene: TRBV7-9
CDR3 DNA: TGTGCCAGCAGCCAGCGAGTGTACCTTCAAGAGACCCAGTACTTC
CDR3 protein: CASSQRVYLQETQYF

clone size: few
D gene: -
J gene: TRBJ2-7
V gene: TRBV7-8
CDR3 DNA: TGTGCCAGCAGCTTAGCGGGGGCGACATCTGGCGAGCAGTACTTC
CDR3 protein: CASSLAGATSGEQYF

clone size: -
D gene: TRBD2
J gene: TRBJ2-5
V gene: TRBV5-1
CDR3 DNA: TGCGCCAGCAGCTTGAGCGGGAGATTCCAAGAGACCCAGTACTTC
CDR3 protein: CASSLSGRFQETQYF

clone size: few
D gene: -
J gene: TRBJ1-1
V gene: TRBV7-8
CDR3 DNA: TGTGCCAGCACCATTAGGGGCTGGGACACTGAAGCTTTCTTT
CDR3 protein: CASTIRGWDTEAFF

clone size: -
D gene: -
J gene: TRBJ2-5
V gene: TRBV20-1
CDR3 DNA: TGCAGTGCTAGAGATGGTTCGGGGTCCCCAGAGACCCAGTACTTC
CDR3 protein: CSARDGSGSPETQYF

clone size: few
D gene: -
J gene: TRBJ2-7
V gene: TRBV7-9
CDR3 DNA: TGTGCCAGCAGCTGGGGGGCAACCACTTCCTACGAGCAGTACTTC
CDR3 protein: CASSWGATTSYEQYF